This T cell receptor (beta chain) was found in a study of blood T cell repertoires in COVID-19. Germline-derived CDR1 and CDR2 are SGDLS and YYNGEE. With 1 base removed from V and 6 bases from J, the gap between germline ends came to 8 bases. The CDR3 loop spans 13 amino acids. The assay was immunoSEQ multiplex PCR, and TCRdb's table has in-frame clones only and misses some. The sample lists hundreds of thousands of clones; nearly 90% were seen once. Points on this clone: The same CDR3 arises from other DNA sequences in this sample as well.

The chain recombines TRBV9 with TRBJ2-1; possibly TRBD2 for D (5 bases). The clonotype originates from a man aged 18-30 years with COVID-19, enrolled during active disease. The sample was peripheral blood. CDR3 DNA sequence: TGTGCCAGCAGCGTAAACAGCGGCAATGAGCAGTTCTTC. This translates into CASSVNSGNEQFF.